A selection of T cell receptor beta chains follows, all from one sample in a study of blood T cell repertoires in COVID-19. Clones were read by immunoSEQ multiplex PCR, and TCRdb kept only the in-frame ones, dropping some. This table holds 6,200 or so clones, roughly 77% found once. The sample was peripheral blood. The receptors shown here come from a man in his fifties or sixties with acute or convalescent COVID-19. Both conserved end residues are part of each CDR3. The order of the fields is J gene, clone size, V gene, D gene, CDR3 DNA, CDR3 protein. A D gene is named only where the DNA matches it firmly. Where a row states a size, it is once, few, many or the class of an expanded clone; other rows omit it.

j_gene: TRBJ1-5; abundance: .; v_gene: TRBV7-9; d_gene: .; CDR3nt: TGTGCCAGCAGCTCGGGGGGAGCTTATAGCAATCAGCCCCAGCATTTT; CDR3aa: CASSSGGAYSNQPQHF
j_gene: TRBJ1-2; abundance: .; v_gene: TRBV6-6; d_gene: .; CDR3nt: TGTGCCAGCAGTCGGACAGAAGGCTTTGACTATGGCTACACCTTC; CDR3aa: CASSRTEGFDYGYTF
j_gene: TRBJ2-2; abundance: .; v_gene: TRBV11-2; d_gene: TRBD1; CDR3nt: TGTGCCAGCAGCTTCACCGGGACAGCGAACACCGGGGAGCTGTTTTTT; CDR3aa: CASSFTGTANTGELFF
j_gene: TRBJ1-5; abundance: .; v_gene: TRBV7-6; d_gene: TRBD1; CDR3nt: TGTGCCAGCAGCTTAGCGATCGGAGGGGGCGAAAATCAGCCCCAGCATTTT; CDR3aa: CASSLAIGGGENQPQHF
j_gene: TRBJ1-6; abundance: .; v_gene: TRBV18; d_gene: TRBD1; CDR3nt: TGTGCCAGCTCAACGCGACAGGGGAATTCACCCCTCCACTTT; CDR3aa: CASSTRQGNSPLHF
j_gene: TRBJ2-3; abundance: few; v_gene: TRBV5-1; d_gene: TRBD2; CDR3nt: TGCGCCAGCAGCTTGGTAGCGGGAGATGTAGATACGCAGTATTTT; CDR3aa: CASSLVAGDVDTQYF
j_gene: TRBJ1-1; abundance: few; v_gene: TRBV5-5; d_gene: .; CDR3nt: TGTGCCAGCAGCTTTGCGACAGATAGTTCTGAAGCTTTCTTT; CDR3aa: CASSFATDSSEAFF
j_gene: TRBJ1-1; abundance: .; v_gene: TRBV6-5; d_gene: TRBD1; CDR3nt: TGTGCCAGCAGTTACGGTCCAGGGGGGCCAATTACTGAAGCTTTCTTT; CDR3aa: CASSYGPGGPITEAFF
j_gene: TRBJ2-7; abundance: .; v_gene: TRBV4-3; d_gene: TRBD1; CDR3nt: TGCGCCAGCAGCCAAGACAGGGGGCTCGTCTACGAGCAGTACTTC; CDR3aa: CASSQDRGLVYEQYF
j_gene: TRBJ1-6; abundance: .; v_gene: TRBV7-2; d_gene: .; CDR3nt: TGTGCCAGCAGCTCTAGAGGCGGAAGGTTGAATTCACCCCTCCACTTT; CDR3aa: CASSSRGGRLNSPLHF
j_gene: TRBJ1-1; abundance: .; v_gene: TRBV5-1; d_gene: .; CDR3nt: TGCGCCAGCAGCTTGTCGTCTGTAAGGGGGAACACTGAAGCTTTCTTT; CDR3aa: CASSLSSVRGNTEAFF
j_gene: TRBJ1-1; abundance: .; v_gene: TRBV28; d_gene: TRBD1; CDR3nt: TGTGCCAGCAGTGAACAGGGGACCACTGAAGCTTTCTTT; CDR3aa: CASSEQGTTEAFF
j_gene: TRBJ2-7; abundance: .; v_gene: TRBV14; d_gene: .; CDR3nt: TGTGCCAGCAGCCAAGCCGGCTACGAGCAGTACTTC; CDR3aa: CASSQAGYEQYF
j_gene: TRBJ1-2; abundance: .; v_gene: TRBV7-2; d_gene: .; CDR3nt: TGTGCCAGCAGCCCAAAAGGGGGCTATGGCTACACCTTC; CDR3aa: CASSPKGGYGYTF
j_gene: TRBJ2-7; abundance: .; v_gene: TRBV2; d_gene: TRBD2; CDR3nt: TGTGCCAGCAGTGAGGTCTTAGCGGGAGACGAGCAGTACTTC; CDR3aa: CASSEVLAGDEQYF
j_gene: TRBJ1-6; abundance: .; v_gene: TRBV19; d_gene: TRBD1; CDR3nt: TGTGCCAGTAGTATACCCCGGGACAGGGGTTCACCCCTCCACTTT; CDR3aa: CASSIPRDRGSPLHF
j_gene: TRBJ1-1; abundance: once; v_gene: TRBV2; d_gene: .; CDR3nt: TGTGCCAGCAGTCAGAGTGGAGGAAGGAACACTGAAGCTTTCTTT; CDR3aa: CASSQSGGRNTEAFF
j_gene: TRBJ2-3; abundance: .; v_gene: TRBV2; d_gene: .; CDR3nt: TGTGCCAGCAGTAAGGTGGCGGGGCCCGTCGGCACAGATACGCAGTATTTT; CDR3aa: CASSKVAGPVGTDTQYF
j_gene: TRBJ2-2; abundance: .; v_gene: TRBV5-1; d_gene: .; CDR3nt: TGCGCCAGCAGCTTCGGTTCCGGGGAGCTGTTTTTT; CDR3aa: CASSFGSGELFF
j_gene: TRBJ1-2; abundance: few; v_gene: TRBV6-2/TRBV6-3; d_gene: .; CDR3nt: TGTGCCAGCAGTTCGCTGGACAGCGACGGTTATGGCTACACCTTC; CDR3aa: CASSSLDSDGYGYTF
j_gene: TRBJ1-1; abundance: .; v_gene: TRBV9; d_gene: .; CDR3nt: TGTGCCAGCAGCGTAGGGGCAGGCACTGAAGCTTTCTTT; CDR3aa: CASSVGAGTEAFF
j_gene: TRBJ1-4; abundance: .; v_gene: TRBV29-1; d_gene: .; CDR3nt: TGCAGCGTTGCGGGGGGGTCTAATGAAAAACTGTTTTTT; CDR3aa: CSVAGGSNEKLFF